This TCR beta chain was sequenced during a study of CD8 T cells in ankylosing spondylitis. Preparation of TCR beta libraries was done by quantitative 5'-RACE with molecular barcodes. TCRdb re-called the 5' RACE reads through MiXCR, storing one row per CDR3 protein. Of 30,000 to 45,000 distinct CDR3 sequences in the sample, approximately 10% were seen once. In this sample, this clonotype turned up many times. V was pared by 1 base and J by 9 bases, with 9 bases of the junction left unmatched. Germline values: CDR1 SGHVS, CDR2 FQNEAQ. CDR3 length: 16 amino acids. This TCR was sampled from a male donor with ankylosing spondylitis or in good health (not recorded which). The J gene is TRBJ1-6, the V gene TRBV7-8; 7 bases map to TRBD1. The material sequenced was blood, either unsorted or a sorted T cell fraction (not recorded which). CDR3 nucleotide sequence: TGTGCCAGCAGCTTAGAGGGACAGTCGTTCTCTTCACCCCTCCACTTT. Encoded protein: CASSLEGQSFSSPLHF. Full variable domain (remainder filled in from reference TRBV7-8 and TRBJ1-6): GAGVSQSPRYKVAKRGQDVALRCDPISGHVSLFWYQQALGQGPEFLTYFQNEAQLDKSGLPSDRFFAERPEGSVSTLKIQRTQQEDSAVYLCASSLEGQSFSSPLHFGNGTRLTVT.